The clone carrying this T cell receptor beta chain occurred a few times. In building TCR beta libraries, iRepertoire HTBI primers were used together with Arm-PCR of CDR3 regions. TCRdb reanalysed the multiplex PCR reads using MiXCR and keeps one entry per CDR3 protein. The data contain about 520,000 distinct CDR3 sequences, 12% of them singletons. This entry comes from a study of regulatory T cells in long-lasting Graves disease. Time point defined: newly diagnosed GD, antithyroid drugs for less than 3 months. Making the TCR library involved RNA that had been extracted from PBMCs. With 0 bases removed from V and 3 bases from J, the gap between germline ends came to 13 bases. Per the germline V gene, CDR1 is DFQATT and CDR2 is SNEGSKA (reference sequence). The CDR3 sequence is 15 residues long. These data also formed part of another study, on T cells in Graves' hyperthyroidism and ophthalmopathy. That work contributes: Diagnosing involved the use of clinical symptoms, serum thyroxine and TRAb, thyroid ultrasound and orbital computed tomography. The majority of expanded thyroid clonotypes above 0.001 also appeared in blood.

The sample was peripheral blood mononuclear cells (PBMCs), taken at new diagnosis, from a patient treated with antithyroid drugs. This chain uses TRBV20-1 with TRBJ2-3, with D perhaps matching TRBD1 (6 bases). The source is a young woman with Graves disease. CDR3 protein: CSARERGSWTDTQYF. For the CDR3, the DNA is TGCAGTGCTAGAGAAAGGGGGTCGTGGACAGATACGCAGTATTTT.